This TCR beta chain was sequenced for a study of beta chain features in type 1 diabetes. Study-level information: The patient and healthy donor groups were comparable for age, gender and cell yields. Regarding the study as a whole: Across all four CD4+ subsets, people with type 1 diabetes showed modestly shorter TCRB CDR3s. Patients with type 1 diabetes showed fewer VDJ junction insertions and more deletions.

The CDR3 consists of 14 residues. V was clipped by 6 bases and J by 5 bases, with 14 bases between them. Germline V lookup: CDR1 SNHLY, CDR2 FYNNEI. Each sorted population was over 95% pure. Concerning this clone itself: Its matching antigen is unknown.

Reverse transcription of all isolated RNA meant that expressed TCRB transcripts were sequenced. Deep immunoSEQ sequencing covered naive, central memory and regulatory T cell samples. Data came from immunoSEQ multiplex PCR; TCRdb stores just in-frame clones and leaves some out. The sample lists about 53,000 clones, around 56% occurring once. This TCR was recovered from a woman aged 40 to 50 with type 1 diabetes. Material for sequencing was Tregs from blood. The V call is TRBV2, the J call TRBJ1-5; a possible D gene is TRBD1 (5 bases). CDR3 sequence: CASRQGVGDQPQHF. CDR3 nucleotide sequence: TGTGCCAGCAGGCAAGGGGTAGGGGATCAGCCCCAGCATTTT.